This T cell receptor (beta chain) was sequenced in a study of cytomegalovirus exposure and HLA in healthy donors. Germline trimming cut 6 bases from V and 8 bases from J; bases unmatched to any gene: 12. Germline V CDR1 and CDR2: MRHNA, SNTAGT. The CDR3 sequence is 14 residues long. The primer mix had 60 Vbeta and 13 Jbeta primers. TCRdb's table, derived via immunoSEQ multiplex PCR, lists solely in-frame clones and lacks some. The sample lists 210,000 or so clones; around 79% were seen once. This cohort consisted of healthy bone marrow donors. Notes on the study in general: Sequencing likely caused a cluster of highly shared sequence variants. Common viral pathogens seemed to be connected with several of the most significant clusters, according to a later analysis. The classifier reportedly diagnosed cytomegalovirus status with high specificity and sensitivity.

Note on this clone: No antigen is known for it.

This receptor was obtained from a girl aged 2-10 years in good health and CMV-seronegative. V is TRBV6-4 and J is TRBJ1-1; the match to TRBD1 covers 7 bases. Source material: PBMCs. Here the CDR3 reads CASRGTALEGEAFF. In DNA form, the CDR3 reads TGTGCCAGCAGGGGGACAGCCCTAGAGGGGGAAGCTTTCTTT.